The entry below describes one T cell receptor (beta chain). The repertoire was sequenced with immunoSEQ multiplex PCR; TCRdb's copy has only in-frame clones and lacks some. The table includes just over 95,000 clones, about 94% detected once. This record comes from a study of technical replicates of blood from a handful of donors. In germline, CDR1 is SGHNT, CDR2 YYREEE (reference sequence). Trimming took off 1 base at V and 6 bases at J, with 26 bases between the two ends. There are 18 residues in the CDR3. The sequencing sample was made of T cells isolated from PBMCs. This sequence joins TRBV5-4 and TRBJ2-7; weak D call: TRBD1 (6 bases). This receptor was obtained from a human donor in good health. This chain's CDR3 is CASSLRVTRTVRGLEQYF. For the CDR3, the DNA is TGTGCCAGCAGCTTGCGCGTTACCCGGACAGTTCGGGGTCTCGAGCAGTACTTC.